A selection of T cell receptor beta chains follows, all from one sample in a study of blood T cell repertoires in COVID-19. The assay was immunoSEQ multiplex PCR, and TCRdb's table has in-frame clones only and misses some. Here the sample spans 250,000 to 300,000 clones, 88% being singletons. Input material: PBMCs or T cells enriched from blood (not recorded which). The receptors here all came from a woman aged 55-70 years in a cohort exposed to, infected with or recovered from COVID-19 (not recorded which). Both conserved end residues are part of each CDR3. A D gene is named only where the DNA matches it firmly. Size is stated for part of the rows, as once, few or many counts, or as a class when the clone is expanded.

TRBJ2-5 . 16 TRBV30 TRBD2 CAWKYYGTRFQETQYF TGTGCCTGGAAGTACTACGGGACTAGGTTCCAAGAGACCCAGTACTTC
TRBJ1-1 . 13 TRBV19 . CASGGLLNTEAFF TGTGCCAGTGGGGGACTCCTGAACACTGAAGCTTTCTTT
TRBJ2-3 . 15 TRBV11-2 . CASTVAAPSTDTQYF TGTGCCAGCACCGTAGCGGCCCCTAGCACAGATACGCAGTATTTT
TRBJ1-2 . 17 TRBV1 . CTSSQDLGGETNYGYTF TGCACCAGCAGCCAAGATTTAGGGGGCGAAACTAACTATGGCTACACCTTC
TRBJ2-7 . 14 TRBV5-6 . CASSDGAGALVQYF TGTGCCAGCAGTGACGGGGCGGGGGCCTTGGTGCAGTACTTC
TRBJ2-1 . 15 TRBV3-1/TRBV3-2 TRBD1 CASRPDRGSVREQFF TGTGCCAGCAGACCCGACAGGGGGTCCGTGAGGGAGCAGTTCTTC
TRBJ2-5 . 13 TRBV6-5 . CASGGGVGGTQYF TGTGCCAGCGGCGGCGGGGTCGGGGGGACCCAGTACTTC
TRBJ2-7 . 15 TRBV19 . CASSITGSSSYEQYF TGTGCCAGTAGTATTACAGGGTCCTCCTCCTACGAGCAGTACTTC
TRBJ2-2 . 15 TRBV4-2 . CASSQKLGGAGELFF TGTGCCAGCAGCCAAAAATTAGGGGGGGCCGGGGAGCTGTTTTTT
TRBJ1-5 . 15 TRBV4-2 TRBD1 CASSQENRGHQPQHF TGTGCCAGCAGCCAAGAAAACAGGGGGCATCAGCCCCAGCATTTT
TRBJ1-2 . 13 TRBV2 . CASSTTVNYGYTF TGTGCCAGCAGTACGACAGTTAACTATGGCTACACCTTC
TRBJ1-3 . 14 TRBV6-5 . CASRPSIGGNTIYF TGTGCCAGCAGGCCAAGTATCGGTGGAAACACCATATATTTT
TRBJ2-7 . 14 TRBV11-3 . CASSLSTGNYEQYF TGTGCCAGCAGCTTATCCACCGGGAACTACGAGCAGTACTTC
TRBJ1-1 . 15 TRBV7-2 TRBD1 CASSPRDSWYTEAFF TGTGCCAGCAGCCCGCGGGACAGCTGGTACACTGAAGCTTTCTTT
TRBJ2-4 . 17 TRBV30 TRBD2 CAWSVSRLAVAKNIQYF TGTGCCTGGAGTGTATCCCGGCTAGCGGTAGCCAAAAACATTCAGTACTTC
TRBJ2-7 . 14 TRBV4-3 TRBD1 CASSPGQGSYEQYF TGCGCCAGCAGCCCGGGACAGGGGTCCTACGAGCAGTACTTC
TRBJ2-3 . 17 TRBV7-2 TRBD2 CASSAPPGLAGTDTQYF TGTGCCAGTTCGGCCCCACCGGGACTAGCGGGTACAGATACGCAGTATTTT
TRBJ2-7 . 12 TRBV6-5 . CASKGGIYEQYF TGTGCCAGCAAGGGGGGGATCTACGAGCAGTACTTC
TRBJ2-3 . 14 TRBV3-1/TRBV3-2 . CASSKGVLGDTQYF TGTGCCAGCAGCAAGGGGGTTTTAGGGGATACGCAGTATTTT
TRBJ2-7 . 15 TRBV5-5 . CASSSGGVGRYEQYF TGTGCCAGCAGCTCTGGCGGGGTTGGTAGGTACGAGCAGTACTTC
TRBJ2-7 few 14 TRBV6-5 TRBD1 CASKIGQGTYEQYF TGTGCCAGCAAAATCGGACAGGGAACCTACGAGCAGTACTTC
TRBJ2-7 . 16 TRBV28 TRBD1 CASSSPPGQGPYEQYF TGTGCCAGCAGCTCGCCCCCGGGACAGGGTCCCTACGAGCAGTACTTC
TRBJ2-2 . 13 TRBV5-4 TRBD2 CASERERTGELFF TGTGCCAGCGAGCGGGAGCGGACCGGGGAGCTGTTTTTT
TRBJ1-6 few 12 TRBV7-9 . CASSGQSSPLHF TGTGCCAGCAGCGGGCAATCCTCACCCCTCCACTTT
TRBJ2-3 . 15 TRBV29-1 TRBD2 CSVLGLAGGTDTQYF TGCAGCGTTTTAGGACTAGCGGGAGGCACAGATACGCAGTATTTT
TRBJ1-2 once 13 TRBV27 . CASSLGGYSGYTF TGTGCCAGCAGTTTGGGGGGGTACTCTGGCTACACCTTC
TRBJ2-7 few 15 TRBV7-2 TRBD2 CASSFSGRAEDEQYF TGTGCCAGCAGCTTTAGCGGGAGGGCGGAAGACGAGCAGTACTTC
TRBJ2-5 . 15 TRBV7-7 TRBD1 CASSYGQGVQETQYF TGTGCTAGCAGCTACGGACAGGGAGTCCAAGAGACCCAGTACTTC
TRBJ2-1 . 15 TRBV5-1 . CASSRLRGSGNEQFF TGCGCCAGCAGCAGGTTGAGGGGGTCCGGTAATGAGCAGTTCTTC
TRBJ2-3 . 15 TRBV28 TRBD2 CASSSVAGGVDTQYF TGTGCCAGCAGTTCCGTAGCGGGAGGAGTAGATACGCAGTATTTT
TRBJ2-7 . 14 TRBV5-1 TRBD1 CASSSGTGAYEQYF TGCGCCAGCAGCAGCGGGACAGGGGCCTACGAGCAGTACTTC
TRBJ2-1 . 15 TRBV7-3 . CASSLDVGAYNEQFF TGTGCCAGCAGCTTAGATGTCGGGGCCTACAATGAGCAGTTCTTC
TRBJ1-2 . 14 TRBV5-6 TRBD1 CASSLVQGIFGYTF TGTGCCAGCAGCTTGGTACAGGGGATTTTTGGCTACACCTTC
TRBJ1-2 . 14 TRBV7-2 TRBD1 CASSSGQGSGGYTF TGTGCCAGCAGCTCGGGACAGGGTTCGGGTGGCTACACCTTC
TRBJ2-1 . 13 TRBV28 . CASSLFGYNEQFF TGTGCCAGCAGTTTATTCGGTTACAATGAGCAGTTCTTC
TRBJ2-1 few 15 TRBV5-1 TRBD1 CASTQGKGAFNEQFF TGCGCCAGCACTCAAGGCAAGGGGGCTTTCAATGAGCAGTTCTTC
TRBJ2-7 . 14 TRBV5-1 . CASSLAGGLEPEYF TGCGCCAGCAGCTTGGCCGGTGGGTTGGAGCCGGAGTACTTC
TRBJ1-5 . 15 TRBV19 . CASSMSGLTNQPQHF TGTGCCAGTAGTATGTCAGGGTTAACGAATCAGCCCCAGCATTTT
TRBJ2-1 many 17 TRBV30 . CAWSVRGSRASYNEQFF TGTGCCTGGAGTGTAAGGGGGAGCCGGGCCTCCTACAATGAGCAGTTCTTC
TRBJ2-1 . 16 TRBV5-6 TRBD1 CASSLAGTGDYNEQFF TGTGCCAGCAGCTTAGCCGGGACAGGGGACTACAATGAGCAGTTCTTC
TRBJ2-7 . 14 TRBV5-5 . CASSQELVSLEQYF TGTGCCAGCAGCCAAGAACTAGTTAGTCTCGAGCAGTACTTC
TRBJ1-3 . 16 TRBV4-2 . CASSQVEGSTGNTIYF TGTGCCAGCAGCCAAGTGGAAGGGAGCACTGGAAACACCATATATTTT
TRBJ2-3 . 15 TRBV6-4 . CASSEGSTSTDTQYF TGTGCCAGCAGTGAGGGCAGTACTAGCACAGATACGCAGTATTTT
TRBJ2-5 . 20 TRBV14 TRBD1 CASSQDSSRTGAPYQETQYF TGTGCCAGCAGCCAAGATAGTTCACGAACAGGGGCACCGTACCAAGAGACCCAGTACTTC
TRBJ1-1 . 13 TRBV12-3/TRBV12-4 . CASLRTGNTEAFF TGTGCCAGCCTTCGAACAGGGAACACTGAAGCTTTCTTT
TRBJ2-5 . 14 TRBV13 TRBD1 CASSQGQTQETQYF TGTGCCAGCAGCCAGGGACAGACTCAAGAGACCCAGTACTTC
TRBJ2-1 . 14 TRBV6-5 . CASSLQNFYNEQFF TGTGCCAGCAGCCTCCAGAATTTCTACAATGAGCAGTTCTTC
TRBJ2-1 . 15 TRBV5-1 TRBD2 CASSLALAGERKQFF TGCGCCAGCAGCTTGGCCCTAGCGGGAGAACGCAAGCAGTTCTTC
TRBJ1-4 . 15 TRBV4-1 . CASRPRGFGNEKLFF TGCGCCAGCAGGCCCAGGGGATTTGGAAATGAAAAACTGTTTTTT
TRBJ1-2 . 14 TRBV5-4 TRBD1 CASSLIGGSYGYTF TGTGCCAGCAGCTTAATAGGGGGCTCCTATGGCTACACCTTC
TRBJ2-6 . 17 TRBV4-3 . CASSQDLGASGANVLTF TGCGCCAGCAGCCAAGATCTGGGGGCCTCTGGGGCCAACGTCCTGACTTTC
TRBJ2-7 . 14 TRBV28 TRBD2 CASRDGTSIYEQYF TGTGCCAGCAGGGATGGGACTAGCATCTACGAGCAGTACTTC
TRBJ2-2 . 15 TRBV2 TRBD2 CASLRDYSNTGELFF TGTGCCAGCTTGAGGGACTATTCGAACACCGGGGAGCTGTTTTTT
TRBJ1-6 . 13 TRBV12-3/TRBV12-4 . CASNSAYNSPLHF TGTGCCAGCAATAGCGCCTATAATTCACCCCTCCACTTT